This T cell receptor (beta chain) was obtained from a study of T-cell memory formation after mild COVID-19 (dated by TCRdb to about 2021). At the level of the whole study: Most TCR sequence clusters were specific to one of the two donors. Two young, previously healthy adult volunteers made up the cohort, one male and one female. In a couple of donors, T-cell clones that expanded and contracted after mild COVID-19 were followed by sequencing TCRalpha and TCRbeta repertoires longitudinally. The full study reports these points: The study covered only a couple of mild cases, and larger cohorts including severe cases with pre-infection samples were considered necessary. Clones contracting from day 15 to 85 had balanced CD4/CD8 phenotypes, while a second wave expanding from day 15 to 37 was biased towards CD4+. SARS-CoV-2 specificity was not confirmed for the second-wave clones peaking on day 37. Some responding clones were found in pre-infection memory, which suggests that pre-existing cross-reactive memory T cells took part in the SARS-CoV-2 response. Contracting CD4+ clones turned up mainly in the CM and EM memory subsets, whereas EMRA was where CD8+ clones were enriched.

Ficoll-Paque density gradient centrifugation was used to isolate PBMCs. TCRdb names Illumina NovaSeq 6000 as the instrument used. cDNA libraries for TCRalpha and TCRbeta were prepared by 5'RACE using constant-segment primers, with sample barcodes and unique molecular identifiers added. Trizol reagent was used to extract RNA from every sample. Library amplification was performed in two PCR steps, and a second sample barcode and Illumina TruSeq adapters were introduced in the second step. Sequencing of the libraries was done on an Illumina NovaSeq, producing 2 x 150 bp paired-end reads. On the study's bioinformatics: Demultiplexing of reads and collapsing into UMI-guided consensus sequences were performed with migec v1.2.7. Using mixcr v2.1.11, UMI consensuses were aligned to TRA and TRB V and J templates and then assembled into clonotypes. A clonotype was counted as expanded or contracted only if both edgeR and NoisET called the change significant, with noise models trained on biological replicates. For edgeR calls, the thresholds were a false discovery rate-adjusted p below 0.01 and a log2 fold-change of 1. As an exploratory analysis of dynamics, PCA with hierarchical clustering was applied to max-normalized trajectories of the 1000 most abundant clonotypes. Separately sequenced CD4+ and CD8+ repertoires were used to assign a CD4 or CD8 phenotype to each responding clone. TCRdb reworked the public reads: Q25 trimming with fastp, MiXCR clone assembly, productive beta chains retained. Each entry merges the rows of one CDR3 protein and shows their most common DNA and genes. These V and J calls derive from TCRdb rather than the authors' analysis. The sample has roughly 100,000 distinct CDR3 sequences on record, about an eighth of them singletons. About 25% of the sample is taken by the ten largest.

This clonotype was detected ten times or more. Its antigen target is currently unknown. No quality values exist for individual bases; no much larger clone is one base distant. Trimming costs V 5 bases and J 2 bases, and their ends lie 13 bases apart. The CDR3 goes from the cysteine to the phenylalanine over 14 residues. The sequence is cut down to CDR3 DNA, 42 bases in frame from base 1. CDR1 and CDR2, per the germline V gene, are MDHEN and SYDVKM. Source material: PBMCs or a T cell subset sorted from them (not recorded which). The sequence joins TRBV28 to TRBJ2-7; the D assignment is uncertain and may be TRBD1 or TRBD2, with 5 bases supporting each. The source is an adult woman who had mild COVID-19 (a few samples of this study predate the infection). The sample titles of this study are shuffled in the database, so cell type and time point are left out; the donor was told from shared clones. The DNA is TGTGCCAGCAGTCCCGGGGCAGTTCCCTACGAGCAGTACTTC. Translation gives CASSPGAVPYEQYF.